Below, 27 T cell receptor beta chains from the same sample are listed, as sequenced in a study of graft-versus-host responses after intestinal transplantation. The assay was immunoSEQ multiplex PCR, and TCRdb's table has in-frame clones only and misses some. The repertoire consists of 40,000 to 55,000 clones, with roughly 90% occurring once and the leading ten covering 0.5% to 0.7%. No antigen has been assigned to these receptors. This sample comprised unstimulated CD4+ T cells sorted from spleen or lymph node cells, obtained before transplant. The origin of the receptors is a human donor who was the organ donor for an intestinal transplant.

This chain links TRBV16 with TRBJ2-1, with 8 bases fitting TRBD2. V trimming: 4 bases; J trimming: 6 bases; junction bases outside the gene matches: 14. CDR3 length: 17 residues. The germline CDR1 and CDR2 sequences are KGHSY and FQNENV. In DNA, the CDR3 is TGTGCCAGCAGCCTGACCTTTGGGCTAGCGGGTCGCAATGAGCAGTTCTTC. Translation gives CASSLTFGLAGRNEQFF.

The V and J genes are TRBV5-1 and TRBJ2-3; 9 positions match TRBD2. Germline V CDR1 and CDR2: SGHRS, YFSETQ. V trimming: 1 base; J trimming: 1 base; junction bases outside the gene matches: 4. The CDR3 has 16 amino acids. The chain's CDR3 is CASSLPSGMGTDTQYF. Written as DNA, the CDR3 is TGCGCCAGCAGCTTGCCTAGCGGGATGGGCACAGATACGCAGTATTTT.

V usage is TRBV28 and J usage is TRBJ2-1, with D perhaps TRBD1 (6 bases). Deletions cut 6 bases from V and 8 bases from J, with 17 bases between. This CDR3 has 14 residues. Germline assignment: CDR1 MDHEN and CDR2 SYDVKM. CDR3 sequence: CASSSDTGNHEQFF. The CDR3, as DNA: TGTGCCAGCAGCTCGGACACAGGGAACCATGAGCAGTTCTTC.

The chain has TRBV29-1 and TRBJ1-2, with no clear D. CDR3 length equals 12 residues. The V gene's germline CDR1 is SQVTM and CDR2 ANQGSEA. The ends were cut back, 5 bases at V and 2 bases at J, with 9 bases in the middle. This CDR3 reads CSVREWNYGYTF. CDR3 sequence (DNA): TGCAGCGTTAGGGAGTGGAACTATGGCTACACCTTC.

This clone was recorded once. This sequence joins TRBV19 and TRBJ2-7; 8 bases line up with TRBD2. V dropped 9 bases and J dropped 2; count of bases not matched to a gene: 15. Per the germline V gene, CDR1 is LNHDA and CDR2 is SQIVND (reference sequence). The CDR3 contains 16 residues. The CDR3 spells CASSPGPSGGTYEQYF. The DNA for the CDR3 is TGTGCCAGCTCTCCTGGACCCAGCGGGGGAACCTACGAGCAGTACTTC. Supplemented by reference TRBV19 and TRBJ2-7, the full variable domain reads DGGITQSPKYLFRKEGQNVTLSCEQNLNHDAMYWYRQDPGQGLRLIYYSQIVNDFQKGDIAEGYSVSREKKESFPLTVTSAQKNPTAFYLCASSPGPSGGTYEQYFGPGTRLTVT.

The V and J genes are TRBV4-1 and TRBJ2-7; 8 bases align to TRBD2. CDR3 size: 16 residues. V was clipped by 0 bases and J by 0 bases; unmatched bases: 4. Germline values: CDR1 MGHRA, CDR2 YSYEKL. CDR3 residues: CASSQEVAGSSYEQYF. The CDR3 nucleotides read TGCGCCAGCAGCCAAGAGGTAGCGGGGAGCTCCTACGAGCAGTACTTC.

J is TRBJ2-7 and V is TRBV27; D perhaps matches TRBD2 (6 bases). Germline V lookup: CDR1 MNHEY, CDR2 SMNVEV (reference sequence). V lost 3 bases and J lost 3, with 15 bases in between. This CDR3 spans 15 amino acids. The CDR3 is CASSFSPGGGYEQYF. The CDR3 DNA reads TGTGCCAGCAGTTTCTCTCCCGGGGGAGGCTACGAGCAGTACTTC.

This chain uses TRBV5-8 with TRBJ2-1, with 9 nucleotides matching TRBD1. CDR1 is SGHTS, CDR2 YDEGEE, per germline. The CDR3 is 16 residues long. Trimming took 4 bases from V and 8 from J; bases not matched to a gene: 13. The chain's CDR3 is CASSLPPGTGRHEQFF. In DNA, the CDR3 is TGTGCCAGCAGCCTACCCCCCGGGACAGGGAGGCATGAGCAGTTCTTC.

Only one count was recorded for this clone. The chain couples TRBV21-1 to TRBJ1-4. TRBV21-1 is a pseudogene. The CDR3 contains 15 residues. CDR3 region: CASSKGKASNEKLFF. CDR3 bases: TGTGCCAGCAGCAAAGGTAAAGCCTCTAATGAAAAACTGTTTTTT.

CDR3 in DNA: TGCGCCAGCAGCCCGAGACAGGGTGGTGGCTACACCTTC. This sequence encodes CASSPRQGGGYTF. This chain uses TRBV5-1 with TRBJ1-2, with 7 bases lining up with TRBD1. The ends lost 4 bases at V and 7 bases at J; junction bases unmatched: 7. Germline V gene sequence: CDR1 SGHRS, CDR2 YFSETQ. The CDR3 length is 13 residues.

The chain uses TRBV11-2 and TRBJ1-3, with D unclear. Germline-derived CDR1 and CDR2 are SGHAT and FQNNGV. This CDR3 comprises 13 residues. The germline V and J ends were trimmed by 6 bases and 4 bases, with 10 bases remaining between them. The CDR3 loop reads CASRTSGGNTIYF. In nucleotides, the CDR3 is TGTGCCAGCAGAACGTCGGGGGGAAACACCATATATTTT.

The chain combines TRBV5-1 with TRBJ1-1; D uncertain. Deletions cut 0 bases from V and 0 bases from J, with 6 bases between. The CDR3 extends over 14 amino acids. Germline lookup yields CDR1 SGHRS and CDR2 YFSETQ. The CDR3 sequence: CASSLGTLNTEAFF. The DNA of the CDR3 is TGCGCCAGCAGCTTGGGTACATTGAACACTGAAGCTTTCTTT.

The J gene is TRBJ2-1, the V gene TRBV18; the match to TRBD1 covers 10 bases. CDR3 length: 14 amino acids. V was pared by 3 bases and J by 15 bases, with 11 bases of the junction left unmatched. Germline values: CDR1 KGHSH, CDR2 LQKENI. The CDR3 protein is CASSPPGQGGNSFF. The CDR3 nucleotides read TGTGCCAGCTCACCTCCAGGACAGGGGGGAAATTCGTTCTTC.

The chain carries TRBV6-1 and TRBJ2-5; 7 bases are shared with TRBD1. Germline V gene data show CDR1 as MNHNS and CDR2 as SASEGT. Losses at the gene ends were 6 bases for V and 3 bases for J; bases not matched to a gene: 10. The CDR3 consists of 15 residues. The DNA of the CDR3 is TGTGCCAGCAGGAGGGGGACAGCAAAGGAAGAGACCCAGTACTTC. Amino acid sequence: CASRRGTAKEETQYF.

The CDR3 DNA follows: TGTGCCAGCAGCTTAGCAGGGGCAGGGGTAGGAGAGCCCCAGCATTTT. Its translation is CASSLAGAGVGEPQHF. The V call is TRBV7-2, the J call TRBJ1-5, with D perhaps TRBD1 (6 bases). CDR3 size: 16 residues. V shed 0 bases and J shed 8 bases, with 17 bases lying between them. Germline CDR1 reads SGHTA; CDR2 reads FQGNSA.

The chain links TRBV28 to TRBJ1-4; 10 bases are a match to TRBD1. The CDR3 is 17 residues long. The V and J ends lost 8 bases and 1 base, in that order; junction bases with no gene match: 10. The germline CDR1 and CDR2 sequences are MDHEN and SYDVKM. CDR3 loop: CASPKGDRGLTNEKLFF. CDR3 DNA sequence: TGTGCCAGCCCTAAGGGGGACAGGGGATTAACTAATGAAAAACTGTTTTTT. Together with reference TRBV28 and TRBJ1-4, the CDR3 gives the full variable domain: DVKVTQSSRYLVKRTGEKVFLECVQDMDHENMFWYRQDPGLGLRLIYFSYDVKMKEKGDIPEGYSVSREKKERFSLILESASTNQTSMYLCASPKGDRGLTNEKLFFGSGTQLSVL.

The chain couples TRBV28 to TRBJ1-4; 8 positions match TRBD1. Trimming cost V 1 base and J 10 bases; bases outside gene matches: 11. Per the germline V gene, CDR1 is MDHEN and CDR2 is SYDVKM. CDR3 length: 16 residues. The CDR3 region is CASSLSTGGGSGKLFF. Here the CDR3 DNA reads TGTGCCAGCAGTTTATCAACAGGGGGGGGTAGTGGAAAACTGTTTTTT.

The gene calls are TRBV5-1 and TRBJ2-5, with a tentative D call TRBD1 (7 bases). CDR3 size: 15 residues. Germline CDR1 and CDR2: SGHRS and YFSETQ. V lost 4 bases to trimming and J lost 5 bases, with 18 bases between them. CDR3: CASSQRPTGRETQYF. CDR3 in DNA: TGCGCCAGCAGCCAACGTCCGACAGGGAGGGAGACCCAGTACTTC.

V is TRBV4-3 and J is TRBJ2-3, with D maybe TRBD1 (6 bases). The CDR3 consists of 14 residues. Germline loops: CDR1 LGHNA, CDR2 YSLEER. Trimming shortened V by 4 bases and J by 0 bases, and 8 bases separated the two germline ends. The CDR3 loop is CASSRGGSTDTQYF. The CDR3 DNA sequence: TGCGCCAGCAGCCGAGGGGGTAGCACAGATACGCAGTATTTT.

The chain links TRBV5-4 to TRBJ1-1; D possibly corresponds to TRBD1 (6 bases). Germline V gene sequence: CDR1 SGHNT, CDR2 YYREEE (reference sequence). This CDR3 has 16 residues. Trimming pared 0 bases from V and 2 bases from J, leaving 14 bases between. The CDR3 bases are TGTGCCAGCAGCTTGGCTGGGGGCGCGCCAAACACTGAAGCTTTCTTT. This sequence encodes CASSLAGGAPNTEAFF.

The chain uses TRBV5-1 and TRBJ1-1; D not certain. V was shortened by 0 bases and J by 7 bases, with 16 bases between the two germline ends. CDR1 and CDR2 (germline): SGHRS, YFSETQ. The length of the CDR3 is 15 residues. DNA for the CDR3: TGCGCCAGCAGCTTGGATCGGGGAAGGTTAGGTGAAGCTTTCTTT. It yields the protein CASSLDRGRLGEAFF.

This rearrangement joins TRBV9 to TRBJ1-3, with 8 positions matching TRBD1. The germline V gene encodes CDR1 SGDLS and CDR2 YYNGEE. The CDR3 runs 16 residues. Losses at the gene ends were 4 bases for V and 3 bases for J; bases not matched to a gene: 9. The CDR3, as DNA: TGTGCCAGCAGCTTCCGACAGGGGTTAGTTGGAAACACCATATATTTT. Protein sequence: CASSFRQGLVGNTIYF.

This rearrangement joins TRBV10-3 to TRBJ2-7, with a possible D match to TRBD2 (6 bases). Germline V lookup: CDR1 ENHRY, CDR2 SYGVKD. V gave up 2 bases and J gave up 4 bases, with 12 bases separating them. CDR3 length: 14 residues. The CDR3 DNA reads as TGTGCCATCAGTGAGCCCCCTGGGAGGTACGAGCAGTACTTC. Its translation is CAISEPPGRYEQYF.

This chain links TRBV7-2 with TRBJ2-7; the D gene is possibly TRBD1 (5 bases). V lost 5 bases, J lost 3 bases, and 11 bases lay in between. The CDR3 sequence is 13 residues long. Germline CDR1 and CDR2: SGHTA and FQGNSA. The CDR3 loop reads CASSRTPDYEQYF. The CDR3 nucleotides read TGTGCCAGCAGCCGGACACCCGACTACGAGCAGTACTTC.

This chain links TRBV6-5 with TRBJ2-1; 12 nucleotides line up with TRBD2. J gave up 6 bases and V 2 bases, and 2 bases lay outside the gene matches. Germline V CDR1 and CDR2: MNHEY, SVGAGI. The CDR3 spans 15 residues. The CDR3: CASSYRLAGANEQFF. CDR3 DNA sequence: TGTGCCAGCAGTTACCGACTAGCGGGGGCCAATGAGCAGTTCTTC.

Written as DNA, the CDR3 is TGTGCCAGCAGTGCCCGGCAGGGTAGCTCTGGAAACACCATATATTTT. It encodes CASSARQGSSGNTIYF. The chain is built from TRBV2 and TRBJ1-3; tentatively, D is TRBD1 (5 bases). Trimming removed 4 bases at V and 0 bases at J, with 13 bases between. The CDR3 length is 16 residues. CDR1 is SNHLY, CDR2 FYNNEI, per germline. The variable domain in full, completed from reference TRBV2 and TRBJ1-3, reads EPEVTQTPSHQVTQMGQEVILRCVPISNHLYFYWYRQILGQKVEFLVSFYNNEISEKSEIFDDQFSVERPDGSNFTLKIRSTKLEDSAMYFCASSARQGSSGNTIYFGEGSWLTVV.

The rearrangement joins TRBV19 to TRBJ2-1; 10 bases are a match to TRBD1. CDR1 LNHDA and CDR2 SQIVND come from the germline V gene (reference sequence). The junction had 4 bases not matched to a gene; V was cut back by 5 bases and J by 0 bases. This CDR3 is built from 16 residues. CDR3 loop: CASSQGQGFSYNEQFF. The CDR3 nucleotides are TGTGCCAGTAGTCAGGGACAGGGGTTCTCCTACAATGAGCAGTTCTTC.